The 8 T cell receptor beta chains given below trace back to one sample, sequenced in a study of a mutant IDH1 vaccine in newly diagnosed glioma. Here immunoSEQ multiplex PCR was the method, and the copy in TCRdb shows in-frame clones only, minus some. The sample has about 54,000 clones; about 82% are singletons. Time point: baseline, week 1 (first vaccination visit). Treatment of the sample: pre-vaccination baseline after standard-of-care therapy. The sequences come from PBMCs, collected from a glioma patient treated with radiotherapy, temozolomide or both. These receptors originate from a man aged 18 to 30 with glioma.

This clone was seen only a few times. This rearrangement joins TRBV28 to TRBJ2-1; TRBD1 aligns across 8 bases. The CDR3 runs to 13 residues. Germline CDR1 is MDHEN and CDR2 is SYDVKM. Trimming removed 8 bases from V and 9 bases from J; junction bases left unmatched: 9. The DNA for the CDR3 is TGTGCCAGCGTTAGGGACAGGATAGCTGAGCAGTTCTTC. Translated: CASVRDRIAEQFF.

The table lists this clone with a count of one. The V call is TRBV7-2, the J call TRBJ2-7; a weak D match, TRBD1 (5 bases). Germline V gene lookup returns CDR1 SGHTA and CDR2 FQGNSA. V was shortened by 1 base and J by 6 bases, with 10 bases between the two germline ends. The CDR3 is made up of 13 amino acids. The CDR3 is CASSLVAGPEQYF. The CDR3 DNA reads TGTGCCAGCAGCTTAGTGGCAGGGCCCGAGCAGTACTTC.

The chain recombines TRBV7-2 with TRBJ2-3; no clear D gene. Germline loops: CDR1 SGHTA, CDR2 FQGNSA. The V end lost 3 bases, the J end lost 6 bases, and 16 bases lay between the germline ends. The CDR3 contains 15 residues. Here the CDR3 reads CASSFRPGSMDTQYF. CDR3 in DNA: TGTGCCAGCAGCTTCCGACCCGGATCCATGGATACGCAGTATTTT.

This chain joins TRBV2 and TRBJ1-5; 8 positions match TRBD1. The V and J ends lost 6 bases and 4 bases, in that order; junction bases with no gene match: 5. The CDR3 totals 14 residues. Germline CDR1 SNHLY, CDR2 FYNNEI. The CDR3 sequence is CASSRDRRNQPQHF. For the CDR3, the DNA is TGTGCCAGCAGCCGGGACAGGCGAAATCAGCCCCAGCATTTT.

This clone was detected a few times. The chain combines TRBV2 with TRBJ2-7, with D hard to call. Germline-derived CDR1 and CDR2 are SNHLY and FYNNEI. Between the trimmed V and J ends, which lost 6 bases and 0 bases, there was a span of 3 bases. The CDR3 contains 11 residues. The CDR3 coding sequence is TGTGCCAGCAGAGCCTCCTACGAGCAGTACTTC. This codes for CASRASYEQYF. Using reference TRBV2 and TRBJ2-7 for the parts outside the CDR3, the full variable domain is EPEVTQTPSHQVTQMGQEVILRCVPISNHLYFYWYRQILGQKVEFLVSFYNNEISEKSEIFDDQFSVERPDGSNFTLKIRSTKLEDSAMYFCASRASYEQYFGPGTRLTVT.

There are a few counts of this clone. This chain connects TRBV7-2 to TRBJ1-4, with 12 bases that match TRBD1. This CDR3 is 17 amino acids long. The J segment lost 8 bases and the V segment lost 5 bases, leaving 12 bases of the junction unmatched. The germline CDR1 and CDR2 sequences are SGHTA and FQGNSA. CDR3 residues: CASSRPRDRGLGEKLFF. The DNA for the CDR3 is TGTGCCAGCAGCCGACCCCGGGACAGGGGGCTTGGGGAAAAACTGTTTTTT.

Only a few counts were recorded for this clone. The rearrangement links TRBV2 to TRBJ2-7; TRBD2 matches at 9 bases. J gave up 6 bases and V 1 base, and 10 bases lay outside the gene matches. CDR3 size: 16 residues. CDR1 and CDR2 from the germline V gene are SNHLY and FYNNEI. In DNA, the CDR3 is TGTGCCAGCAGTGAAGTCGGTGCGGGAGGGCCTCGCGAGCAGTACTTC. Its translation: CASSEVGAGGPREQYF.

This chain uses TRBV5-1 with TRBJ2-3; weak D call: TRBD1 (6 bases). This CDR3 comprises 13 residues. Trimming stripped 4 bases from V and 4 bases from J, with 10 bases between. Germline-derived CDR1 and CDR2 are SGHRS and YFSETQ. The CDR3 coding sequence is TGCGCCAGCAGCCTAAGACAGGCAGATACGCAGTATTTT. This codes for CASSLRQADTQYF.